The TCR beta chain described here comes from a study of early T cells in non-severe SARS-CoV-2 infection. The V end was cut by 0 bases, the J end by 0 bases, with 7 bases between. CDR3 size: 15 residues. The germline V gene has CDR1 SGHRS and CDR2 YFSETQ. The protocol attached unique molecular identifiers to individual cDNA molecules. Using its own MiXCR run on the 5' RACE reads, TCRdb lists one record per CDR3 protein. The top ten hold approximately 5.7% of the sample, which has roughly 20,000 distinct CDR3 sequences, about 4.9% seen once. A few counts support this clonotype. Antigen specificity is unknown. General study findings and limits: Database matching using VDJdb favored anti-spike CD8 responses, with private and CD4 specificities left missing.

The TCR sequence derives from an adult who was a healthcare worker with PCR-confirmed SARS-CoV-2 infection or an uninfected control (not recorded which). Sequenced material: whole blood. V usage is TRBV5-1 and J usage is TRBJ2-1; D unclear. CDR3 in DNA: TGCGCCAGCAGCTTGGACGCGAGCTCCTACAATGAGCAGTTCTTC. Amino acid sequence: CASSLDASSYNEQFF.